Listed below are T cell receptor beta chains from one sample, sequenced in a study of cytomegalovirus exposure and HLA in healthy donors. Produced via immunoSEQ multiplex PCR; TCRdb's table is partial and in-frame only. The table records 65,000 to 75,000 clones, around 80% of them present only once. Sequences were obtained from PBMCs. The origin of the receptors is a man aged 50 to 60 in good health and CMV-seronegative. Both conserved end residues are part of each CDR3. Fields, in order: J gene, D gene, clone size, V gene, CDR3 DNA, CDR3 protein. A D gene is named only where the DNA matches it firmly. Rows may omit the clone size; those that give it use once, few, many or a size class.

j_call: TRBJ1-1
d_call: TRBD1
clone_size: -
v_call: TRBV28
cdr3_nt: TGTGCCAGCAGGGGGACAGGGGGCAAGACTGAAGCTTTCTTT
cdr3_aa: CASRGTGGKTEAFF

j_call: TRBJ1-4
d_call: TRBD1
clone_size: -
v_call: TRBV29-1
cdr3_nt: TGCAGCGTTGGGGGACAGGGTGCAACTAATGAAAAACTGTTTTTT
cdr3_aa: CSVGGQGATNEKLFF

j_call: TRBJ2-3
d_call: -
clone_size: few
v_call: TRBV6-1
cdr3_nt: TGTGCCATCTCCTCAAGACAGAGCACAGATACGCAGTATTTT
cdr3_aa: CAISSRQSTDTQYF

j_call: TRBJ2-7
d_call: TRBD2
clone_size: -
v_call: TRBV5-4
cdr3_nt: TGTGCCAGCAGCTTGGCCATTCTAGCGGGAGGTCTTAACGAGCAGTACTTC
cdr3_aa: CASSLAILAGGLNEQYF

j_call: TRBJ2-7
d_call: TRBD2
clone_size: -
v_call: TRBV7-9
cdr3_nt: TGTGCCAGCAGCTTAGTCGGGGGGGGCTCCTACGAGCAGTACTTC
cdr3_aa: CASSLVGGGSYEQYF

j_call: TRBJ2-1
d_call: TRBD2
clone_size: -
v_call: TRBV5-1
cdr3_nt: TGCGCCAGCACCGGGGGGGCCTCGGGGTACAATGAGCAGTTCTTC
cdr3_aa: CASTGGASGYNEQFF

j_call: TRBJ1-1
d_call: -
clone_size: -
v_call: TRBV29-1
cdr3_nt: TGCAGCGGGACGACAGATGAAGCTTTCTTT
cdr3_aa: CSGTTDEAFF

j_call: TRBJ1-1
d_call: -
clone_size: few
v_call: TRBV14
cdr3_nt: TGTGCCAGCAGCCAAGCTAGGCAAGCTTTCTTT
cdr3_aa: CASSQARQAFF

j_call: TRBJ2-1
d_call: -
clone_size: few
v_call: TRBV28
cdr3_nt: TGTGCCAGCAGTTTGCTGGAGGAATACAATGAGCAGTTCTTC
cdr3_aa: CASSLLEEYNEQFF

j_call: TRBJ1-1
d_call: -
clone_size: -
v_call: TRBV5-1
cdr3_nt: TGCGCCAGCGCGGGAGGAGGCACTGAAGCTTTCTTT
cdr3_aa: CASAGGGTEAFF

j_call: TRBJ1-5
d_call: TRBD1
clone_size: -
v_call: TRBV7-9
cdr3_nt: TGTGCCAGCAGCTTAACAACCACAGGGGGAAGTCAGCCCCAGCATTTT
cdr3_aa: CASSLTTTGGSQPQHF